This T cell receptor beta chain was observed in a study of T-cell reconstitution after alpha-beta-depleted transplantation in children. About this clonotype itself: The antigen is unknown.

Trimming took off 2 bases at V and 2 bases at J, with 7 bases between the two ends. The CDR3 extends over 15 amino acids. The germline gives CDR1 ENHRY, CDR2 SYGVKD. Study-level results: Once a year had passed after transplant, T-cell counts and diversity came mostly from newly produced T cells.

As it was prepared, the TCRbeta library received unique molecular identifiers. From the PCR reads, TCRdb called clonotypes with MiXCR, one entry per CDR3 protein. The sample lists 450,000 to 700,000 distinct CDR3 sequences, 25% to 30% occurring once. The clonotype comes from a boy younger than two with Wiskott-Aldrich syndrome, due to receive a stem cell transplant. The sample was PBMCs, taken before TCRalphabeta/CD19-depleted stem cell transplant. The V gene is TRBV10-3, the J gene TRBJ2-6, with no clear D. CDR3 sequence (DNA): TGTGCCATCAGTGAGGACGCTACTGGGGCCAACGTCCTGACTTTC. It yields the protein CAISEDATGANVLTF.